These T cell receptor beta chains were read from a single sample in a study of CD4+ T cells in melanoma. The method was immunoSEQ multiplex PCR; TCRdb's version includes in-frame clones alone and lacks a portion of them. This sample yields 14,000 to 15,000 clones, of which less than 65% are seen a single time; 15% belongs to the top ten. The sequenced material came from cells from a culture (not recorded whether cultured in vitro). The receptors come from a human donor with melanoma. The CDR3 runs from the conserved cysteine through the conserved F or W. Fields, in order: D gene, V gene, J gene, clone size, CDR3 DNA, CDR3 protein. D genes are given only for firm matches. Size is omitted from some rows. Given values are once, few, many or a class for expanded clones.

D gene: TRBD1; V gene: TRBV9; J gene: TRBJ1-5; clone size: few; CDR3 DNA: TGTGCCAGCAGCACAGGGACAGGGCACAATCAGCCCCAGCATTTT; CDR3 protein: CASSTGTGHNQPQHF
D gene: NA; V gene: TRBV4-1; J gene: TRBJ2-5; clone size: NA; CDR3 DNA: TGCGCCAGCAGCCAGACCCCAATTGAGACCCAGTACTTC; CDR3 protein: CASSQTPIETQYF
D gene: NA; V gene: TRBV5-1; J gene: TRBJ1-3; clone size: few; CDR3 DNA: TGCGCCAGCAGACAACTCCTAACCTCAAACACCATATATTTT; CDR3 protein: CASRQLLTSNTIYF
D gene: NA; V gene: TRBV5-1; J gene: TRBJ1-3; clone size: NA; CDR3 DNA: TGCGCCAGCAGCCCTCCCGGGACAAACACCATATATTTT; CDR3 protein: CASSPPGTNTIYF
D gene: TRBD2; V gene: TRBV7-6; J gene: TRBJ2-1; clone size: NA; CDR3 DNA: TGTGCCAGCAGCCCCTCTCTGGATTTAGCGGGGTTTAACAATGAGCAGTTCTTC; CDR3 protein: CASSPSLDLAGFNNEQFF
D gene: TRBD1; V gene: TRBV5-4; J gene: TRBJ2-3; clone size: NA; CDR3 DNA: TGTGCCAGCAGCCTACAGGGGGCTACAGATACGCAGTATTTT; CDR3 protein: CASSLQGATDTQYF
D gene: NA; V gene: TRBV7-5; J gene: TRBJ2-2; clone size: NA; CDR3 DNA: TGTGCCAGAAGCCCTGACACCGGGGAGCTGTTTTTT; CDR3 protein: CARSPDTGELFF
D gene: NA; V gene: TRBV7-2; J gene: TRBJ1-6; clone size: NA; CDR3 DNA: TGTGCCAGCAGCCCCCAGGTGTTGCAAAATTCACCCCTCCACTTT; CDR3 protein: CASSPQVLQNSPLHF
D gene: NA; V gene: TRBV30; J gene: TRBJ1-2; clone size: NA; CDR3 DNA: TGTGCCTGGAGTGTATACGGGGTTGGTGGCTACACCTTC; CDR3 protein: CAWSVYGVGGYTF
D gene: NA; V gene: TRBV7-9; J gene: TRBJ2-1; clone size: NA; CDR3 DNA: TGTGCCAGCAGCTTCCTGGACAGCACCTACAATGAGCAGTTCTTC; CDR3 protein: CASSFLDSTYNEQFF
D gene: NA; V gene: TRBV19; J gene: TRBJ1-3; clone size: NA; CDR3 DNA: TGTGCCAGTACCTCGGATCTCGAAATGGGAAACACCATATATTTT; CDR3 protein: CASTSDLEMGNTIYF
D gene: NA; V gene: TRBV7-3; J gene: TRBJ2-3; clone size: NA; CDR3 DNA: TGTGCCAGCAGCCTGGTGGGCACAGATACGCAGTATTTT; CDR3 protein: CASSLVGTDTQYF
D gene: TRBD1; V gene: TRBV2; J gene: TRBJ1-2; clone size: NA; CDR3 DNA: TGTGCCAGCAGCGAGGACAGGGTTTATGGCTACACCTTC; CDR3 protein: CASSEDRVYGYTF
D gene: NA; V gene: TRBV6-5; J gene: TRBJ2-1; clone size: few; CDR3 DNA: TGTGCCAGCAGTCTCCCTAGGGGGATCGAGTTCTTC; CDR3 protein: CASSLPRGIEFF
D gene: TRBD1; V gene: TRBV6-6; J gene: TRBJ1-1; clone size: NA; CDR3 DNA: TGTGCCAGCAGCCCCGGGGACAGGGCCACTGAAGCTTTCTTT; CDR3 protein: CASSPGDRATEAFF
D gene: TRBD1; V gene: TRBV11-2; J gene: TRBJ1-2; clone size: NA; CDR3 DNA: TGTGCCAGCAGCGTGATAAACAGGGGAAGCGGCTACACCTTC; CDR3 protein: CASSVINRGSGYTF
D gene: TRBD2; V gene: TRBV5-1; J gene: TRBJ2-7; clone size: NA; CDR3 DNA: TGCGCCAGCAGCTTGGTCGGGGGGAAGGACTCCTACGAGCAGTACTTC; CDR3 protein: CASSLVGGKDSYEQYF
D gene: NA; V gene: TRBV11-2; J gene: TRBJ2-7; clone size: NA; CDR3 DNA: TGTGCCAGCAGCCTAGTCATATCACAGGGCTCCTACGAGCAGTACTTC; CDR3 protein: CASSLVISQGSYEQYF
D gene: TRBD1; V gene: TRBV5-4; J gene: TRBJ1-1; clone size: few; CDR3 DNA: TGTGCCAGCAGCTTGGACAGGGGCACTGAAGCTTTCTTT; CDR3 protein: CASSLDRGTEAFF
D gene: TRBD1; V gene: TRBV11-2; J gene: TRBJ2-5; clone size: NA; CDR3 DNA: TGTGCCAGCACTAGGACAGGGCAAGAGACCCAGTACTTC; CDR3 protein: CASTRTGQETQYF
D gene: NA; V gene: TRBV5-5; J gene: TRBJ1-2; clone size: NA; CDR3 DNA: TGTGCCAGCAGCTTGGTTACGACAGTCGGAGGCTACACCTTC; CDR3 protein: CASSLVTTVGGYTF
D gene: NA; V gene: TRBV21-1; J gene: TRBJ2-7; clone size: NA; CDR3 DNA: TGTGCCAGCAGCAAAGAGGGGGGACAGGGCTACGAGCAGTACTTC; CDR3 protein: CASSKEGGQGYEQYF
D gene: TRBD1; V gene: TRBV5-1; J gene: TRBJ1-2; clone size: NA; CDR3 DNA: TGCGCCAGCAGCTTTCAGGGGGATAAGGGCTACACCTTC; CDR3 protein: CASSFQGDKGYTF
D gene: TRBD1; V gene: TRBV19; J gene: TRBJ2-5; clone size: NA; CDR3 DNA: TGTGCCAGTAAGGACAGGTCCAAAGAGACCCAGTACTTC; CDR3 protein: CASKDRSKETQYF
D gene: TRBD1; V gene: TRBV11-2; J gene: TRBJ1-1; clone size: NA; CDR3 DNA: TGTGCCAGCAGCAAGGAGACAGGGTCGAGCACTGAAGCTTTCTTT; CDR3 protein: CASSKETGSSTEAFF
D gene: TRBD1; V gene: TRBV5-1; J gene: TRBJ2-2; clone size: NA; CDR3 DNA: TGCGCCAGCCGGGAAAGACAGGGGAGGGAGCTGTTTTTT; CDR3 protein: CASRERQGRELFF
D gene: TRBD1; V gene: TRBV5-6; J gene: TRBJ1-2; clone size: NA; CDR3 DNA: TGTGCCAGCAGCGGGAGACAGGGGCTAAACTATGGCTACACCTTC; CDR3 protein: CASSGRQGLNYGYTF
D gene: NA; V gene: TRBV5-1; J gene: TRBJ1-2; clone size: NA; CDR3 DNA: TGCGCCAGCAGCTTGGGGCGGAGGACAGAAAGCGGCTACACCTTC; CDR3 protein: CASSLGRRTESGYTF
D gene: TRBD1; V gene: TRBV11-2; J gene: TRBJ1-2; clone size: NA; CDR3 DNA: TGTGCCAGCAGCTTAGTGGCGGGGACAGGGCCACCCACCTTC; CDR3 protein: CASSLVAGTGPPTF
D gene: NA; V gene: TRBV18; J gene: TRBJ1-1; clone size: medium-sized; CDR3 DNA: TGTGCCAGCTCACCACTCGGTCGTATGAACACTGAAGCTTTCTTT; CDR3 protein: CASSPLGRMNTEAFF
D gene: TRBD1; V gene: TRBV6-1; J gene: TRBJ1-1; clone size: NA; CDR3 DNA: TGTGCCAGCTACGACAGGGGGCAAGCTTTCTTT; CDR3 protein: CASYDRGQAFF
D gene: NA; V gene: TRBV6-1; J gene: TRBJ2-7; clone size: NA; CDR3 DNA: TGTGCCAGCAGCTCCGGGGCAGTAGCGTACGAGCAGTACTTC; CDR3 protein: CASSSGAVAYEQYF